This TCR beta chain originates from a study of cytomegalovirus exposure and HLA in healthy donors. Study information: Earlier, almost 120 million unique TCR beta sequences were recovered from roughly 180 million T cells by an analysis. The study's early data release held roughly 91 million unique TCRs from HLA-typed donors. The study, taken as a whole, reports: Presence/absence analyses assumed roughly uniform sequencing depth across donors, which may not hold.

Regarding this clone: Antigen specificity is unknown.

The CDR3 covers 17 residues. V lost 6 bases and J 5 bases, leaving 23 bases between the germline ends. The V gene's germline CDR1 is SGHAT and CDR2 FQNNGV. When sampled, the donors appeared nominally healthy, though they likely had unrecorded immune exposures. Use of 60 Vbeta and 13 Jbeta primers characterized the PCR. Data came from immunoSEQ multiplex PCR; TCRdb stores just in-frame clones and leaves some out. The sample has 75,000 to 80,000 clones; about 75% are singletons. V usage is TRBV11-2 and J usage is TRBJ2-1; D is possibly TRBD2 (5 bases). The sequencing input was PBMCs. The source of this sequence is a man aged 60-69 years in good health and CMV-seropositive. CDR3 nucleotide sequence: TGTGCCAGCAGTTACCGCTGGACTGCCCCAGCCAACAATGAGCAGTTCTTC. It codes for CASSYRWTAPANNEQFF.